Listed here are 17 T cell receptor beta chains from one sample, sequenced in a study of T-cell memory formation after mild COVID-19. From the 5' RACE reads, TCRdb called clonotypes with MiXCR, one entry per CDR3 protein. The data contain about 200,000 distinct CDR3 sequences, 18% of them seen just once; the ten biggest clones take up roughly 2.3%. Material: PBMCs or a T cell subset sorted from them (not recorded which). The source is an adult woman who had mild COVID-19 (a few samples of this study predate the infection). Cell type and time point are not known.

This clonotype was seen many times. The CDR3 sequence: CATSDSRTSGQTQTQYF. The CDR3 nucleotides are TGTGCCACCAGTGATTCTCGGACTAGCGGGCAGACCCAGACCCAGTACTTC. This chain connects TRBV24-1 to TRBJ2-5; 11 nucleotides align to TRBD2. Germline assignment: CDR1 KGHDR and CDR2 SFDVKD. After removal of 2 bases from V and 6 bases from J, the junction contained 10 bases not matched to a gene. There are 17 residues in the CDR3.

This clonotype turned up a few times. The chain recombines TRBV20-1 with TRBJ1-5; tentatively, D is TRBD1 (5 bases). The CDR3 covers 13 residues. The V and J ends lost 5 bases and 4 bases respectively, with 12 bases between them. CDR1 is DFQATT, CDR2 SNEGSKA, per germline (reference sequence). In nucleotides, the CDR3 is TGCAGTGCTGCGGGACTGCGGAATCAGCCCCAGCATTTT. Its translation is CSAAGLRNQPQHF.

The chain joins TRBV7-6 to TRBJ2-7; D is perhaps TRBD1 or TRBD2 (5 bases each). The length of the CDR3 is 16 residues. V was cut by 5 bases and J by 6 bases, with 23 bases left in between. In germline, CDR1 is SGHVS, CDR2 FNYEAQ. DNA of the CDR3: TGTGCCAGCAGCGAGACATCTCCGGGACCCTTAGGCGAGCAGTACTTC. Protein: CASSETSPGPLGEQYF.

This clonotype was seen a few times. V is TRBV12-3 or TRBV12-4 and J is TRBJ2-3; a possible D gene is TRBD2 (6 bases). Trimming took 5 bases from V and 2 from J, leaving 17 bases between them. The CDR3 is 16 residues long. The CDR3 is CASSLRPGLTTDTQYF. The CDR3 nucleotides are TGTGCCAGCAGTCTCAGACCGGGACTTACCACAGATACGCAGTATTTT.

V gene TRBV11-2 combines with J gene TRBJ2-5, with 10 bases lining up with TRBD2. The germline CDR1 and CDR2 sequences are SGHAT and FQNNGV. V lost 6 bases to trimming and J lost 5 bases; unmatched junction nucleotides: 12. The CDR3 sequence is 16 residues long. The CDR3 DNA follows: TGTGCCAGCAGAGTAGCGGGAGGCCGGCGGTTGGAGACCCAGTACTTC. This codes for CASRVAGGRRLETQYF.

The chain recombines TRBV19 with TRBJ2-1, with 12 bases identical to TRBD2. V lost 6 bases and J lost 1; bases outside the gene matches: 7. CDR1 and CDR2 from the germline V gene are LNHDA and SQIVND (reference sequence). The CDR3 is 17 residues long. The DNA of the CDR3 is TGTGCCAGTAGCCGTCTAGCGGGAGGGTATTCCTACAATGAGCAGTTCTTC. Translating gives CASSRLAGGYSYNEQFF. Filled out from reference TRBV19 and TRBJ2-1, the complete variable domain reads DGGITQSPKYLFRKEGQNVTLSCEQNLNHDAMYWYRQDPGQGLRLIYYSQIVNDFQKGDIAEGYSVSREKKESFPLTVTSAQKNPTAFYLCASSRLAGGYSYNEQFFGPGTRLTVL.

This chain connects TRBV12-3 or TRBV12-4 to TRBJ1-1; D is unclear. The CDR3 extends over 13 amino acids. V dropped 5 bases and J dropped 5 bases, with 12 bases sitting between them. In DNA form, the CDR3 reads TGTGCCAGCAGTCCCCCTGGAAGAACTGAAGCTTTCTTT. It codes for CASSPPGRTEAFF.

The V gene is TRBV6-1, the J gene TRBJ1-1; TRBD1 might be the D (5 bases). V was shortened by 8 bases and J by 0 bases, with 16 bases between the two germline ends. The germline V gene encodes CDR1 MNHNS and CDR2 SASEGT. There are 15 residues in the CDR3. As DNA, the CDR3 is TGTGCCAGCGTCGAGGGGCTCCTAATGAACACTGAAGCTTTCTTT. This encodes CASVEGLLMNTEAFF.

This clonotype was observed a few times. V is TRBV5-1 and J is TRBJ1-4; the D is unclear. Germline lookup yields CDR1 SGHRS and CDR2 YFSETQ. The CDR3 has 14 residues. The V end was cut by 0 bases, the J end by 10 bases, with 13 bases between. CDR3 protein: CASSLDQDGGKLFF. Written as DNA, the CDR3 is TGCGCCAGCAGCTTGGATCAGGACGGAGGAAAACTGTTTTTT.

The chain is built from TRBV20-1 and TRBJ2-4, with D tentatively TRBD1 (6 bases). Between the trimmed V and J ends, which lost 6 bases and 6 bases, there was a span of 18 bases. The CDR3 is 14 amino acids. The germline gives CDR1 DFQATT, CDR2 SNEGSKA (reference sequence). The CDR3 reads CSAPLPPQGNIQYF. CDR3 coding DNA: TGCAGTGCACCGCTCCCCCCACAGGGAAACATTCAGTACTTC.

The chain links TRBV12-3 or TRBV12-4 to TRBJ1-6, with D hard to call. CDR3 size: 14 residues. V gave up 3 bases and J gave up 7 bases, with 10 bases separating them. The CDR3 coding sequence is TGTGCCAGCAGTTTCGAAGCGGGGAATTCACCCCTCCACTTT. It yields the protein CASSFEAGNSPLHF.

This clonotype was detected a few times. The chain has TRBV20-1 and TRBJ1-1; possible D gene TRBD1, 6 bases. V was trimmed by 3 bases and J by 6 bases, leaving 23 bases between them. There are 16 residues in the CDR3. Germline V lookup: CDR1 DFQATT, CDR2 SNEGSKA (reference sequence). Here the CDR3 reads CSASMPGAFVGAEAFF. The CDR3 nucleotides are TGCAGTGCTAGTATGCCAGGGGCCTTTGTGGGGGCTGAAGCTTTCTTT.

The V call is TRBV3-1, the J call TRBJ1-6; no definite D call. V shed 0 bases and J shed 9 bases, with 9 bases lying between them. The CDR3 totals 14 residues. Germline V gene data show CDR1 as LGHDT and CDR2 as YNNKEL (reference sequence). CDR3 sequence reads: CASSQDYQTSPLHF. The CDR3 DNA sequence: TGTGCCAGCAGCCAAGATTATCAGACTTCACCCCTCCACTTT.

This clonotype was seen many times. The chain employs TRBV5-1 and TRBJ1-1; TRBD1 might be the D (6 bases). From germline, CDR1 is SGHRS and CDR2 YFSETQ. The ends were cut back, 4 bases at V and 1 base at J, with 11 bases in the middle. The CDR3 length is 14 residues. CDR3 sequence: CASSRAGQNTEAFF. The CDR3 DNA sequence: TGCGCCAGCAGCCGAGCGGGACAGAACACTGAAGCTTTCTTT.

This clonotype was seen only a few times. CDR3 DNA sequence: TGTGCCAGCAGTGACTTATCCGGGACAGGGAGCTACGAGCAGTACTTC. Translated, it gives CASSDLSGTGSYEQYF. V usage is TRBV12-3 or TRBV12-4 and J usage is TRBJ2-7; 9 bases are shared with TRBD1. The CDR3 spans 16 residues. J was trimmed by 3 bases and V by 5 bases; bases with no gene match: 11.

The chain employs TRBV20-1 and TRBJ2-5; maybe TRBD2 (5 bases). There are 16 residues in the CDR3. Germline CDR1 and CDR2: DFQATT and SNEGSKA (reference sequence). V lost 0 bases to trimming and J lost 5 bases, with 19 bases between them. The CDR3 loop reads CSARDPRTGSAETQYF. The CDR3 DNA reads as TGCAGTGCTAGAGACCCCCGGACGGGGAGCGCTGAGACCCAGTACTTC.

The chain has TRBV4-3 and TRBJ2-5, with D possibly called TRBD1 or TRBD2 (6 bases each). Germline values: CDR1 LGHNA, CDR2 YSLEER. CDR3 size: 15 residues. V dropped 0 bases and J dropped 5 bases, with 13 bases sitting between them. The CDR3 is CASSQDRLGGETQYF. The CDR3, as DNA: TGCGCCAGCAGCCAAGATAGGCTAGGGGGGGAGACCCAGTACTTC.